This TCR beta chain was recovered during a study of shared clonotypes between healthy human individuals. Naive CD8 populations comprised CD45RO-negative cells positively selected for CCR7, excluding terminally differentiated effector memory CD45RA+ cells. Participating donors were healthy, HIV-negative adults free of recent acute infections or vaccinations. Only Caucasian adults living in Nashville, Tennessee served as donors. This clone was picked up a small number of times. This table comes from immunoSEQ multiplex PCR, and its TCRdb copy is limited to in-frame clones, with some not included. In the table there are millions of clones, over 85% of which are singletons. V lost 4 bases and J 1 base, leaving 5 bases between the germline ends. Germline V gene lookup returns CDR1 SQVTM and CDR2 ANQGSEA. The length of the CDR3 is 11 residues.

The specimen was naive CD8+ T cells sorted from blood. This sequence originates from a man aged 18 to 35 in good health. V gene TRBV29-1 combines with J gene TRBJ2-7; D not resolved. This chain's CDR3 is CSVVESYEQYF. CDR3 DNA: TGCAGCGTTGTCGAATCCTACGAGCAGTACTTC.